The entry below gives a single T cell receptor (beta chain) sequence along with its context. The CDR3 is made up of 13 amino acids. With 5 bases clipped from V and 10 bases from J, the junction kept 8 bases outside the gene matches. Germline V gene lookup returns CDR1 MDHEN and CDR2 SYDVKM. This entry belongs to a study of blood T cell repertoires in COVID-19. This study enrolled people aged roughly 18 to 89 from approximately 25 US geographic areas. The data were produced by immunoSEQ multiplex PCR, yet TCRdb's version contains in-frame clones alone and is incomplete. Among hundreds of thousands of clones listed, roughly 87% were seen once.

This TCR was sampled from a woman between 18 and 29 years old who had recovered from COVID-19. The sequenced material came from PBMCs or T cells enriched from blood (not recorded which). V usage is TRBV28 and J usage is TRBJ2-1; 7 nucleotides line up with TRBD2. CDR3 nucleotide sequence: TGTGCCAGCAGTGGACTAGTAGAGCGCGAGCAGTTCTTC. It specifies CASSGLVEREQFF.